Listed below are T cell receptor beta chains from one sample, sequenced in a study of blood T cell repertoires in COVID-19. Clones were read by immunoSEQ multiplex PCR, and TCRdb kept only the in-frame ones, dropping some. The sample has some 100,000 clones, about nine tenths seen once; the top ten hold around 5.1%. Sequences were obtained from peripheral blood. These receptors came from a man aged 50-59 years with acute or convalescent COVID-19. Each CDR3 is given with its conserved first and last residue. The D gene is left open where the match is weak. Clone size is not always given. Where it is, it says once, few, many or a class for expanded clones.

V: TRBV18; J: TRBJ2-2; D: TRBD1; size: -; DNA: TGTGCCAGCTCACCACCAGGGGGCAGGAACACCGGGGAGCTGTTTTTT; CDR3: CASSPPGGRNTGELFF
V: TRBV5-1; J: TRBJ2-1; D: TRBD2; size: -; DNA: TGCGCCAGCAGCGTGGCCGGGACTACTACACGGGGTGAGCAGTTCTTC; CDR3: CASSVAGTTTRGEQFF
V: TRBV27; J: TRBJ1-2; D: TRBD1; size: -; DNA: TGTGCCAGCAGTCCCCGGACAGGGGACTATGGCTACACCTTC; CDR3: CASSPRTGDYGYTF
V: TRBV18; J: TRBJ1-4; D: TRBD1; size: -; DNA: TGTGCCAGCTCACCGGAGGGGGCGGCTAATGAAAAACTGTTTTTT; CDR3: CASSPEGAANEKLFF
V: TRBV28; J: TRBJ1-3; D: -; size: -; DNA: TGTGCCAGCGTATCCGGGAACACCATATATTTT; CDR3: CASVSGNTIYF
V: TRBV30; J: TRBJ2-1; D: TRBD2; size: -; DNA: TGTGCCTGGAGTGCGGGCGGGAGTGGATATGAGCAGTTCTTC; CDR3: CAWSAGGSGYEQFF
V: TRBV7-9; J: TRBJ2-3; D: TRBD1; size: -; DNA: TGTGCCAGCAGATCACAGGGGGCCACAGATACGCAGTATTTT; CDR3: CASRSQGATDTQYF
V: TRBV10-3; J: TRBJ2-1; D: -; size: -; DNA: TGTGCCATTGGAGATCCGGTTTTTTCCTACAATGAGCAGTTCTTC; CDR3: CAIGDPVFSYNEQFF
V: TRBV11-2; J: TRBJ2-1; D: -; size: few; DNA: TGTGCCAGCAGCTTAGGGAGCTCCTACAATGAGCAGTTCTTC; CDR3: CASSLGSSYNEQFF
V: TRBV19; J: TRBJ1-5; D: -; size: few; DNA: TGTGCCAGTAGTATGGCCCTTAGCAATCAGCCCCAGCATTTT; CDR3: CASSMALSNQPQHF
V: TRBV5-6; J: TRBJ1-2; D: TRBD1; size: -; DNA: TGTGCCAGCAGCTTGGCCCCCGGACAGGGTCACGGCTACACCTTC; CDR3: CASSLAPGQGHGYTF
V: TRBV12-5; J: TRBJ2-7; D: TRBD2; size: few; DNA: TGTGCTAGTGGTTCGGGACTAGCGGGAGTCTATGACGAGCAGTACTTC; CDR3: CASGSGLAGVYDEQYF
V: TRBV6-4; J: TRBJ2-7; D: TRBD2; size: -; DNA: TGTGCCAGCAGCCCACCCGGGACTAGTAAGCTCGAGCAGTACTTC; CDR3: CASSPPGTSKLEQYF
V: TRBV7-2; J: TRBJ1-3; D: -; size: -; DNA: TGTGCCAGCAGTTCTACAGGGCTCCACTCTGGAAACACCATATATTTT; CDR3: CASSSTGLHSGNTIYF
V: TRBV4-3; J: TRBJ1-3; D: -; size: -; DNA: TGCGCCAGCAGCCAAGATCGAGGGGGCACCATATATTTT; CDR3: CASSQDRGGTIYF
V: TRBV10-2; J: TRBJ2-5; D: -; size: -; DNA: TGCGCCAGCAATTCGGCAGGGGAATTCTTAGAGACCCAGTACTTC; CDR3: CASNSAGEFLETQYF
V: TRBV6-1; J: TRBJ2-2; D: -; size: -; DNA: TGTGCCAGCAGTGACGCCGGGGGGCGGACCACCGGGGAGCTGTTTTTT; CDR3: CASSDAGGRTTGELFF
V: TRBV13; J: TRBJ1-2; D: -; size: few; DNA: TGTGCCAGCAGCTTAGCGTCCGTGAGTGCCGCTAACTATGGCTACACCTTC; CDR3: CASSLASVSAANYGYTF
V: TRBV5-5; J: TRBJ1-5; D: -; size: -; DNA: TGTGCCAGCAGCTTGGCTGGGACACCAAATCAGCCCCAGCATTTT; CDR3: CASSLAGTPNQPQHF
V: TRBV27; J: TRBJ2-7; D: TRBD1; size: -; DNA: TGTGCCAGCAGTTCTAGACAGGGGATGGAGTACGAGCAGTACTTC; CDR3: CASSSRQGMEYEQYF
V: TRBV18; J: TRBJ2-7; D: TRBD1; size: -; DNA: TGTGCCAGCTCACCTGGACAGGGTTCTGCCTACGAGCAGTACTTC; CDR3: CASSPGQGSAYEQYF
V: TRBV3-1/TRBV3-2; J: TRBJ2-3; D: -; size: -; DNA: TGTGCCAGCAGCCCACCATGGCCCACAGATACGCAGTATTTT; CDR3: CASSPPWPTDTQYF
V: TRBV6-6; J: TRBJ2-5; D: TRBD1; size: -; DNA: TGTGCCAGCAGTTACAGGGACAGGGCAAAAGTGACCCAGTACTTC; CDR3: CASSYRDRAKVTQYF
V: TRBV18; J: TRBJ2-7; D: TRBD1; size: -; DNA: TGTGCCAGCTCACCCCAGGGGACAGGATCCTACGAGCAGTACTTC; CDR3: CASSPQGTGSYEQYF
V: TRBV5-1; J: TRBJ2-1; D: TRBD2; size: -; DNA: TGCGCCAGCAGCTTGACTAGCGGAAACAATGAGCAGTTCTTC; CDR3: CASSLTSGNNEQFF
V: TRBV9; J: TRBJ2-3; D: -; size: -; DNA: TGTGCCAGCAGCCCCGAGGGCGGCCGGAGCACAGATACGCAGTATTTT; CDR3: CASSPEGGRSTDTQYF
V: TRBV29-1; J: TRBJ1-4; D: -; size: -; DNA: TGCAGCGTTCAGGACTGGACAGAAAATGAAAAACTGTTTTTT; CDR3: CSVQDWTENEKLFF
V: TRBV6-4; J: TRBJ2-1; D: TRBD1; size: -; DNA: TGTGCCAGCAGTGACGAAGGACAGGCCAATGAGCAGTTCTTC; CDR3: CASSDEGQANEQFF
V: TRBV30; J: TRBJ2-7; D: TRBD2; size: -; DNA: TGTGCCTGGAATTCTATTAGGACTAGCGGGAGTAAGCCCTACGAGCAGTACTTC; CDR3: CAWNSIRTSGSKPYEQYF
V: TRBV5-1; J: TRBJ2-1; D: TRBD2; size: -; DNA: TGCGCCAGCAGCCGGGAGGGACGGAATGAGCAGTTCTTC; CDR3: CASSREGRNEQFF
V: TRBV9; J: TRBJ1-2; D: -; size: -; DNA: TGTGCCAGCGGAGGTACCTCTAACTATGGCTACACCTTC; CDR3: CASGGTSNYGYTF
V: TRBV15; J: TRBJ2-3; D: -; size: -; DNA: TGTGCCACCAGCAGCCTCCCCCGGGCAGATACGCAGTATTTT; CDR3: CATSSLPRADTQYF
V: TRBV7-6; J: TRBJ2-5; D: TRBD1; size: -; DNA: TGTGCCAGCAGCCTCCGGACAGGAGGAGAGACCCAGTACTTC; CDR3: CASSLRTGGETQYF
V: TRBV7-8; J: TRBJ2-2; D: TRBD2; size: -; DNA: TGTGCCAGCAGCCGAGGGACTAGCGGGAGCAACACCGGGGAGCTGTTTTTT; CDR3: CASSRGTSGSNTGELFF
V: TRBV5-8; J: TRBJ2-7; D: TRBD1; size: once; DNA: TGTGCCAGCAGCTTCACCGGGACAGGGCCCCTCGAGCAGTACTTC; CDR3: CASSFTGTGPLEQYF
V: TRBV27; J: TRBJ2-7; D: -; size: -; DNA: TGTGCCAGCAGTTTAGGCCTCGCCTACGAGCAGTACTTC; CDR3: CASSLGLAYEQYF
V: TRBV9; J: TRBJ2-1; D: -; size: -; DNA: TGTGCCAGCAAAAGATCCCCGGGGATCCATGAGCAGTTCTTC; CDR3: CASKRSPGIHEQFF
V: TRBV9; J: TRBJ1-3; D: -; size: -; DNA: TGTGCCAGCAGCGTAGGAGGGATGGGAAACACCATATATTTT; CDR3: CASSVGGMGNTIYF
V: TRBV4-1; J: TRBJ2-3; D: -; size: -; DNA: TGCGCCAGCAGCCAAGATTGGCTCACAGATACGCAGTATTTT; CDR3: CASSQDWLTDTQYF
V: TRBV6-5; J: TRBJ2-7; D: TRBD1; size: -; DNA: TGTGCCAGCAGTTACTCGACTCAGGGGGCCTACGAGCAGTACTTC; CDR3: CASSYSTQGAYEQYF
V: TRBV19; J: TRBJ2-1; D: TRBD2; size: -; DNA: TGTGCCAGTAGTATGCTAGCGGGTGCCGCGAGCTCCTACAATGAGCAGTTCTTC; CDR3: CASSMLAGAASSYNEQFF
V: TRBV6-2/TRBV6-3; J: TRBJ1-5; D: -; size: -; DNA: TGTGCCAGCAGTTTTTCACGGACCGACGACTATAGCAATCAGCCCCAGCATTTT; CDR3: CASSFSRTDDYSNQPQHF
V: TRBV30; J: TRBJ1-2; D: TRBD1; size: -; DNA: TGTGCCTGGGAACAGGGGGCGTATGGCTACACCTTC; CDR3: CAWEQGAYGYTF
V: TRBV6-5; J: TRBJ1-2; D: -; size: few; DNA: TGTGCCAGCAGTTACGAGGGCAACTATGGCTACACCTTC; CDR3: CASSYEGNYGYTF
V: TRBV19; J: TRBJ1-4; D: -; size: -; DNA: TGTGCCAGTTCCCCGTTAACTAATGAAAAACTGTTTTTT; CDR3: CASSPLTNEKLFF
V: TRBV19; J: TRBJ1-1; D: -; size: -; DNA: TGTGCCAGTAGTATAGGGGCTTCGGTCCGTACTGAAGCTTTCTTT; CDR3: CASSIGASVRTEAFF
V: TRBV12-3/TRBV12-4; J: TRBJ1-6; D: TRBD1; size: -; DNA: TGTGCCAGCAGTTGGGACAGAAATTCACCCCTCCACTTT; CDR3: CASSWDRNSPLHF
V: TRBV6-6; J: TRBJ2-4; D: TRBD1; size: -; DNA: TGTGCCAGTAGTTCTACAGGGGAAGCCAAAAACATTCAGTACTTC; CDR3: CASSSTGEAKNIQYF
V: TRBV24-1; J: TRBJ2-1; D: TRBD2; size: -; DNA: TGTGCCACCAGTGATTTAGCGGGAGGGCAGGAGCAGTTCTTC; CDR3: CATSDLAGGQEQFF
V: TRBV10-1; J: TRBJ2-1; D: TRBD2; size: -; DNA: TGCGCCAGCAGTGATAATAGCGGGATAGTGAGGTACAATGAGCAGTTCTTC; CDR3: CASSDNSGIVRYNEQFF
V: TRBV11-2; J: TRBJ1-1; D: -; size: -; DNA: TGTGCCAGCAGCTTAGTTGGTCCTGCGGCTTTCTTT; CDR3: CASSLVGPAAFF
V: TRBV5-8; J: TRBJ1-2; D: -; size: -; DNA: TGTGCCAGCAGCCAAGGCCGGGGGGAGAAGGACGGCTACACCTTC; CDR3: CASSQGRGEKDGYTF
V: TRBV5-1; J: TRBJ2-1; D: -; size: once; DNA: TGCGCCAGCAGCGTAGGCAGGGAATCCAATGAGCAGTTCTTC; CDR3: CASSVGRESNEQFF
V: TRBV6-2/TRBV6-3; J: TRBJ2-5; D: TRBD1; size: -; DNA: TGTGCCAGCAGTTTCTGGGACAGGGGCCCAGAGACCCAGTACTTC; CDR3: CASSFWDRGPETQYF
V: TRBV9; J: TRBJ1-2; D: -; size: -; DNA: TGTGCCAGCAGCGTAGCAACGGACTATGGCTACACCTTC; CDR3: CASSVATDYGYTF
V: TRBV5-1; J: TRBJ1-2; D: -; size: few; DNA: TGCGCCAGCAGCTTGGGCGGGGGCTGGGGCTACACCTTC; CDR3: CASSLGGGWGYTF
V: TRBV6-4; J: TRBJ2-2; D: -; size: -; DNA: TGTGCCAGCAGTGTACAGAACACCGGGGAGCTGTTTTTT; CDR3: CASSVQNTGELFF